This record covers a single TCR beta chain. CDR3 length: 14 amino acids. The germline V gene encodes CDR1 SSHAT and CDR2 FNYEAQ (reference sequence). Trimming removed 5 bases from V and 8 bases from J; junction bases left unmatched: 7. After constant-region reverse-primer amplification, full-length variable regions underwent semi-nested PCR with Nested Universal Primer A. TCRdb re-called the 5' RACE reads through MiXCR, storing one row per CDR3 protein. Here the sample spans more than 7,000 distinct CDR3 sequences, roughly 40% being singletons. Memory CD4+ cells were defined as CD4+CD45RO+CD25-. This receptor was obtained from a female donor with breast cancer. Sequencing used memory CD4+ T cells sorted from blood. The subset denotes: memory CD4+ T cells, CD4+CD45RO+CD25-. The chain carries TRBV7-7 and TRBJ2-1, with 9 nucleotides matching TRBD2. CDR3 nucleotide sequence: TGTGCCAGCAGCCCCGCGGGGGGGTCGGATGAGCAGTTCTTC. Its protein product is CASSPAGGSDEQFF.